This is a list of T cell receptor beta chains from one sample in a study of cytomegalovirus exposure and HLA in healthy donors. The data were produced by immunoSEQ multiplex PCR, yet TCRdb's version contains in-frame clones alone and is incomplete. The table shows some 98,000 clones, with about four fifths occurring only once. The sample comprised PBMCs. These receptors all stem from a female donor in good health and CMV-seropositive. Each CDR3 is given with its conserved first and last residue. The order of the fields is V gene, clone size, J gene, D gene, CDR3 DNA, CDR3 protein. D genes are given only for firm matches. Size is omitted from some rows. Given values are once, few, many or a class for expanded clones.

V: TRBV7-3
size: .
J: TRBJ1-2
D: TRBD1
DNA: TGTGCCAGCAGCTTATATGGGCAGGGGGATGGCTACACCTTC
CDR3: CASSLYGQGDGYTF

V: TRBV20-1
size: .
J: TRBJ1-2
D: .
DNA: TGCAGCGCGGGACCCTCCTATGGCTACACCTTC
CDR3: CSAGPSYGYTF

V: TRBV7-6
size: .
J: TRBJ1-5
D: .
DNA: TGTGCCAGCAGCTTAGACGCACAGAGCCAGCCCCAGCATTTT
CDR3: CASSLDAQSQPQHF

V: TRBV2
size: few
J: TRBJ2-2
D: TRBD1
DNA: TGTGCCAGCAGTAGGGCAGGGGGATACACCGGGGAGCTGTTTTTT
CDR3: CASSRAGGYTGELFF

V: TRBV7-2
size: .
J: TRBJ2-1
D: TRBD2
DNA: TGTGCCAGCAGCTTAGGACTAGCTTTCAATGAGCAGTTCTTC
CDR3: CASSLGLAFNEQFF

V: TRBV29-1
size: .
J: TRBJ1-1
D: .
DNA: TGCAGCGTCCCTTCCGTGAACACTGAAGCTTTCTTT
CDR3: CSVPSVNTEAFF

V: TRBV4-1
size: .
J: TRBJ1-4
D: .
DNA: TGCGCCAGCAGCCAGACAGCAACTAATGAAAAACTGTTTTTT
CDR3: CASSQTATNEKLFF

V: TRBV7-9
size: .
J: TRBJ2-2
D: .
DNA: TGTGCCAGCAGCCAGACCTGGGAAGGGGCCGGGGAGCTGTTTTTT
CDR3: CASSQTWEGAGELFF

V: TRBV30
size: .
J: TRBJ1-1
D: TRBD1
DNA: TGTGCCTGGAGTCCGACAGGGTGGTTGGGTGAAGCTTTCTTT
CDR3: CAWSPTGWLGEAFF

V: TRBV7-6
size: .
J: TRBJ1-1
D: .
DNA: TGTGCCAGCAGCTTAGGACAGGAGGACACTGAAGCTTTCTTT
CDR3: CASSLGQEDTEAFF

V: TRBV5-1
size: .
J: TRBJ1-2
D: .
DNA: TGCGCCAGCAGCCCCGGAGGGGATTTGGGAGGCTACACCTTC
CDR3: CASSPGGDLGGYTF

V: TRBV6-1
size: .
J: TRBJ2-7
D: TRBD2
DNA: TGTGCCAGCAGTGAAGGATCTAGCGGAGCCTACGAGCAGTACTTC
CDR3: CASSEGSSGAYEQYF

V: TRBV19
size: .
J: TRBJ1-1
D: .
DNA: TGTGCCAGTAGTACGGGACACACGAACACTGAAGCTTTCTTT
CDR3: CASSTGHTNTEAFF

V: TRBV5-1
size: .
J: TRBJ1-1
D: .
DNA: TGCGCCAGCAGCTTGGGGAGCTCCTCCGAAGCTTTCTTT
CDR3: CASSLGSSSEAFF

V: TRBV14
size: .
J: TRBJ2-4
D: TRBD1
DNA: TGTGCCAGCAGCCAAACAGGGGGCAGGTTAGCCAAAAACATTCAGTACTTC
CDR3: CASSQTGGRLAKNIQYF

V: TRBV11-3
size: .
J: TRBJ2-7
D: TRBD1
DNA: TGTGCCAGCAGCCGGGACAGTTACGAGCAGTACTTC
CDR3: CASSRDSYEQYF

V: TRBV4-1
size: .
J: TRBJ2-2
D: TRBD1
DNA: TGCGCCAGCAGCCACCCTCGGACAGGATCGAACACCGGGGAGCTGTTTTTT
CDR3: CASSHPRTGSNTGELFF

V: TRBV7-8
size: once
J: TRBJ2-7
D: TRBD2
DNA: TGTGCCAGCAGCTCAATAGCGGGAGGGGAATCCTACGAGCAGTACTTC
CDR3: CASSSIAGGESYEQYF

V: TRBV28
size: .
J: TRBJ1-5
D: .
DNA: TGTGCCAGCAGTTTTTTACAGGGTAGCAATCAGCCCCAGCATTTT
CDR3: CASSFLQGSNQPQHF

V: TRBV10-1
size: .
J: TRBJ2-3
D: .
DNA: TGCGCCAGCAGTACAGAAATCACAGATACGCAGTATTTT
CDR3: CASSTEITDTQYF

V: TRBV7-9
size: .
J: TRBJ2-6
D: .
DNA: TGTGCCAGCCCGGGTTGGGAGGAAAGATTCTCTGGGGCCAACGTCCTGACTTTC
CDR3: CASPGWEERFSGANVLTF

V: TRBV2
size: .
J: TRBJ1-4
D: .
DNA: TGTGCCAGCAGTGAATACAGAGCGGGAGAAAAACTGTTTTTT
CDR3: CASSEYRAGEKLFF

V: TRBV9
size: .
J: TRBJ2-7
D: TRBD1
DNA: TGTGCCAGCAGCGCCCGACAGGGGGTAGGGGAGCGGTACTTC
CDR3: CASSARQGVGERYF

V: TRBV6-1
size: .
J: TRBJ2-1
D: .
DNA: TGTGCCAGCAGCCAAGAGGGATATGAGCAGTTCTTC
CDR3: CASSQEGYEQFF

V: TRBV13
size: .
J: TRBJ2-5
D: TRBD1
DNA: TGTGCCAGCAGGAAGACAGGGCAAGAGACCCAGTACTTC
CDR3: CASRKTGQETQYF

V: TRBV29-1
size: .
J: TRBJ1-5
D: TRBD1
DNA: TGCAGCGTTGAGCTGGGGACAGGGGGCAACCAGCCCCAGCATTTT
CDR3: CSVELGTGGNQPQHF

V: TRBV27
size: .
J: TRBJ1-1
D: .
DNA: TGTGCCAGCAGTTTATCGAGTTTATTACTTCCCAACACTGAAGCTTTCTTT
CDR3: CASSLSSLLLPNTEAFF

V: TRBV5-5
size: few
J: TRBJ1-5
D: .
DNA: TGTGCCAGCAGCTTGGTCGTGTATAGCAATCAGCCCCAGCATTTT
CDR3: CASSLVVYSNQPQHF

V: TRBV28
size: .
J: TRBJ1-5
D: TRBD1
DNA: TGTGCCAGCAGTCCATATTTAGGGATGACAGGGTCAAGTCAGCCCCAGCATTTT
CDR3: CASSPYLGMTGSSQPQHF

V: TRBV7-2
size: .
J: TRBJ1-5
D: .
DNA: TGTGCCAGCAGCTTAGTTACAGGGCGCAATCAGCCCCAGCATTTT
CDR3: CASSLVTGRNQPQHF

V: TRBV7-8
size: .
J: TRBJ2-1
D: TRBD2
DNA: TGTGCCAGCAGCCAGGGACTAGAGGTCTCCAATGAGCAGTTCTTC
CDR3: CASSQGLEVSNEQFF

V: TRBV27
size: .
J: TRBJ2-5
D: .
DNA: TGTGCCAGCAGTTTATTACCCGACTACCAAGAGACCCAGTACTTC
CDR3: CASSLLPDYQETQYF

V: TRBV2
size: .
J: TRBJ1-1
D: TRBD1
DNA: TGTGCCAGCACAAAGACAGGGGATAACACTGAAGCTTTCTTT
CDR3: CASTKTGDNTEAFF

V: TRBV7-2
size: .
J: TRBJ2-7
D: .
DNA: TGTGCCAGCAGCCCAGGGTCTGACGAGCAGTACTTC
CDR3: CASSPGSDEQYF

V: TRBV6-6
size: .
J: TRBJ1-1
D: TRBD1
DNA: TGTGCCAGCAGGCGGAGGGGACAGGACACTGAAGCTCTCTTT
CDR3: CASRRRGQDTEALF

V: TRBV5-6
size: few
J: TRBJ2-7
D: TRBD2
DNA: TGTGCCAGCACCGGAGCGGGAGGGGTGGTCTACGAGCAGTACTTC
CDR3: CASTGAGGVVYEQYF

V: TRBV19
size: .
J: TRBJ2-1
D: .
DNA: TGTGCCAGTAGGGTACAAAGCTCCTACAATGAGCAGTTCTTC
CDR3: CASRVQSSYNEQFF

V: TRBV7-9
size: once
J: TRBJ2-3
D: TRBD2
DNA: TGTGCCAGCAGCCAACCCCCTAGCGGGAGTTGGGGGGCCACAGATACGCAGTATTTT
CDR3: CASSQPPSGSWGATDTQYF

V: TRBV6-5
size: .
J: TRBJ1-2
D: .
DNA: TGTGCCAGCAGTTCCCCCTTCGGGGGAAACTATGGCTACACCTTC
CDR3: CASSSPFGGNYGYTF

V: TRBV13
size: .
J: TRBJ1-1
D: TRBD1
DNA: TGTGCCAGCAGCTCGGGACAGGAGAACACTGAAGCTTTCTTT
CDR3: CASSSGQENTEAFF

V: TRBV30
size: .
J: TRBJ1-1
D: TRBD1
DNA: TGTGCCTGGAGTAGCCGGGTGGGGACAGGGGTGAGTGAAGCTTTCTTT
CDR3: CAWSSRVGTGVSEAFF

V: TRBV15
size: .
J: TRBJ1-2
D: .
DNA: TGTGCCACCAGCAGAGGGCGCGGCCTTAACTATGGCTACACCTTC
CDR3: CATSRGRGLNYGYTF

V: TRBV7-9
size: .
J: TRBJ2-7
D: TRBD1
DNA: TGTGCCAGCAGCTCCTATGACCCCAGGACAGGAGTCGAGCAGTACTTC
CDR3: CASSSYDPRTGVEQYF

V: TRBV5-4
size: .
J: TRBJ2-7
D: TRBD1
DNA: TGTGCCAGCAGCCCCTCGGCAGGGGGTCTCTACGAGCAGTACTTC
CDR3: CASSPSAGGLYEQYF

V: TRBV5-6
size: few
J: TRBJ2-7
D: TRBD2
DNA: TGTGCCAGCACCGGAGCGGGAGGGGTGGTCTACGAGCAGTACTTC
CDR3: CASTGAGGVVYEQYF

V: TRBV27
size: once
J: TRBJ2-5
D: .
DNA: TGTGCCAGCGGTGAGGACAAGGGGTCGGTCATAGAGACCCAGTACTTC
CDR3: CASGEDKGSVIETQYF

V: TRBV2
size: .
J: TRBJ1-2
D: .
DNA: TGTGCCAGCAGTGAAAATCGGAACTATGGCTACACCTTC
CDR3: CASSENRNYGYTF

V: TRBV19
size: .
J: TRBJ1-2
D: .
DNA: TGTGCCAGTACCATCGGGGGGTCGATCTATGGCTACACCTTC
CDR3: CASTIGGSIYGYTF

V: TRBV6-1
size: .
J: TRBJ2-7
D: .
DNA: TGTGCCAGCAGTACGTTCAAGCGGGTGTCCTACGAGCAGTACTTC
CDR3: CASSTFKRVSYEQYF

V: TRBV6-1
size: .
J: TRBJ2-7
D: .
DNA: TGTGCCAGCAGTGAATGGGGCGGGGAGTTGTCCTACGAGCAGTACTTC
CDR3: CASSEWGGELSYEQYF

V: TRBV6-5
size: .
J: TRBJ1-4
D: .
DNA: TGTGCCAGCAGGCGGACATCAAATGCGGAAAAACTGTTTTTT
CDR3: CASRRTSNAEKLFF

V: TRBV15
size: .
J: TRBJ1-1
D: .
DNA: TGTGCCTCCAAGCAGGGCCGAAACACTGAAGCTTTCTTT
CDR3: CASKQGRNTEAFF

V: TRBV5-3
size: .
J: TRBJ2-1
D: TRBD2
DNA: TGTGCCAGAAGCACGGGACTAGCGGGAGTTCCTGAGCAGTTCTTC
CDR3: CARSTGLAGVPEQFF

V: TRBV5-6
size: few
J: TRBJ2-3
D: .
DNA: TGTGCCAGCAGCTTCAGAAGGTCGGAGGGGCGTAAAGATACGCAGTATTTT
CDR3: CASSFRRSEGRKDTQYF

V: TRBV9
size: .
J: TRBJ2-3
D: TRBD2
DNA: TGTGCCAGCAGCGGTAGCGGGACTAGCACAGATACGCAGTATTTT
CDR3: CASSGSGTSTDTQYF